This T cell receptor beta chain originates from a study of blood T cell repertoires in COVID-19. Assay used: immunoSEQ multiplex PCR; TCRdb lists only in-frame clones, some missing. Here the sample spans 200,000 to 300,000 clones, around four fifths being singletons. Worth noting for this clone: The same CDR3 also results from other DNA sequences found in this sample.

Material for sequencing was peripheral blood. This TCR derives from a man aged 45-60 years with acute or convalescent COVID-19.

CDR3 region: CASSLAGETQYF. Written as DNA, the CDR3 is TGCGCCAGCAGCTTGGCGGGGGAGACCCAGTACTTC. The rearrangement links TRBV5-1 to TRBJ2-5; perhaps TRBD2 as D (5 bases). Looked up from germline, CDR1 is SGHRS and CDR2 is YFSETQ. The CDR3 is made up of 12 amino acids. V gave up 0 bases and J gave up 5 bases, with 5 bases separating them.